This entry lists 10 T cell receptor beta chains sequenced from one sample in a study of shared clonotypes between healthy human individuals. Libraries were prepared by immunoSEQ multiplex PCR; TCRdb keeps only in-frame clonotypes and omits some of them. Here the sample spans 1,500,000 or so clones, roughly 96% being singletons. The sequenced sample consisted of naive CD4+ T cells sorted from blood. Indicated subset: CD45RA+ positively selected. These receptors were collected from a man aged 25 to 40 in good health.

This rearrangement joins TRBV18 to TRBJ2-7; D may match TRBD1 or TRBD2 (5 bases each). The CDR3 length is 15 residues. Germline V lookup: CDR1 KGHSH, CDR2 LQKENI. V gave up 2 bases and J gave up 0 bases, with 11 bases separating them. CDR3 sequence (DNA): TGTGCCAGCTCACCAAATCCTGGGGGCTCCTACGAGCAGTACTTC. This sequence encodes CASSPNPGGSYEQYF. Drawing the rest from reference TRBV18 and TRBJ2-7, the complete variable domain is NAGVMQNPRHLVRRRGQEARLRCSPMKGHSHVYWYRQLPEEGLKFMVYLQKENIIDESGMPKERFSAEFPKEGPSILRIQQVVRGDSAAYFCASSPNPGGSYEQYFGPGTRLTVT.

The gene calls are TRBV19 and TRBJ2-1; D not certain. The germline V gene has CDR1 LNHDA and CDR2 SQIVND (reference sequence). The V and J ends lost 9 bases and 8 bases respectively, with 14 bases between them. The CDR3 runs to 12 residues. CDR3 DNA sequence: TGTGCCAGCTCGATGGAGTGGTATGAGCAGTTCTTC. This sequence encodes CASSMEWYEQFF.

V and J are TRBV5-1 and TRBJ1-4; a possible D gene is TRBD1 (5 bases). Per the germline V gene, CDR1 is SGHRS and CDR2 is YFSETQ. The CDR3 extends over 14 amino acids. V was shortened by 4 bases and J by 8 bases, with 15 bases between the two germline ends. For the CDR3, the DNA is TGCGCCAGCAGCCGGGACGCTGAGGGGGAAAAACTGTTTTTT. As protein: CASSRDAEGEKLFF.

The chain uses TRBV5-1 and TRBJ1-4; no reliable D call. Germline CDR1 and CDR2: SGHRS and YFSETQ. The V and J ends lost 0 bases and 5 bases respectively, with 11 bases between them. The CDR3 is 15 residues long. The CDR3 nucleotides are TGCGCCAGCAGCTTGGAGGGTCGGAAGAATGAAAAACTGTTTTTT. Translation gives CASSLEGRKNEKLFF.

The chain couples TRBV9 to TRBJ2-1, with 7 bases aligning to TRBD2. This CDR3 is 17 amino acids long. CDR1 and CDR2 from the germline V gene are SGDLS and YYNGEE. V gave up 0 bases and J gave up 4 bases; unmatched junction bases: 10. The CDR3 is CASSVEGWREQYNEQFF. Here the CDR3 DNA reads TGTGCCAGCAGCGTAGAGGGTTGGCGGGAGCAATACAATGAGCAGTTCTTC.

Worth noting for this clone: Other nucleotide sequences from this sample produce the same CDR3. V and J are TRBV5-1 and TRBJ2-5; no definite D call. Trimming shortened V by 2 bases and J by 3 bases, and 8 bases separated the two germline ends. The CDR3 has 13 amino acids. CDR1 is SGHRS, CDR2 YFSETQ, per germline. In nucleotides, the CDR3 is TGCGCCAGCAGCTTCTCAGGTGAAGAGACCCAGTACTTC. Residues: CASSFSGEETQYF.

The rearrangement uses TRBV30 and TRBJ2-7; 7 bases fit TRBD1. From germline, CDR1 is GTSNPN and CDR2 SVGIG (reference sequence). The CDR3 extends over 12 amino acids. Trimming took 7 bases from V and 4 from J; bases not matched to a gene: 7. Here the CDR3 reads CASGQKLYEQYF. CDR3 nucleotide sequence: TGTGCCTCGGGACAGAAATTATACGAGCAGTACTTC.

This rearrangement joins TRBV11-3 to TRBJ2-1; 13 bases align to TRBD2. CDR1 SGHNT and CDR2 YENEEA come from the germline V gene. The CDR3 runs 17 residues. J was trimmed by 4 bases and V by 5 bases; bases with no gene match: 8. The DNA for the CDR3 is TGTGCCAGCAGCCGGACTAGCGGGAGTTCGTTTTACAATGAGCAGTTCTTC. It codes for CASSRTSGSSFYNEQFF.

The chain joins TRBV28 to TRBJ2-7, with a tentative D call TRBD1 (6 bases). V gave up 3 bases and J gave up 5 bases, with 14 bases separating them. The CDR3 has 14 amino acids. The V gene's germline CDR1 is MDHEN and CDR2 SYDVKM. The CDR3, as DNA: TGTGCCAGCAGTTTCTTACAGGGCTACCACGAGCAGTACTTC. As protein: CASSFLQGYHEQYF.

The chain uses TRBV19 and TRBJ2-1, with 7 bases that match TRBD1. Trimming removed 7 bases from V and 4 bases from J; junction bases left unmatched: 7. The CDR3 has 14 residues. The germline CDR1 and CDR2 sequences are LNHDA and SQIVND (reference sequence). The CDR3 is CASTPTGSYNEQFF. The CDR3 coding sequence is TGTGCCAGTACCCCGACAGGGTCATACAATGAGCAGTTCTTC.